This T cell receptor (beta chain) was observed in a study of neurological immune-mediated disorders. This clonotype was seen many times. Its antigen is not known. The team produced cDNA through 5'RACE using 10-nucleotide random UMIs. MiXCR was run by TCRdb on the 5' RACE reads, yielding one entry per CDR3 protein. The table lists about 66,000 distinct CDR3 sequences, around 10% of them singletons, with around 13% in the top ten. Findings of the study overall: Private repertoires in all groups were suggested by the finding that expanded clones across subjects shared no CDR3 amino acid sequences.

The time point here: longitudinal time-point 2. The unsorted libraries originated from 2 million PBMCs kept at -80 C. CDR1 MNHNS and CDR2 SASEGT come from the germline V gene. Trimming shortened V by 7 bases and J by 0 bases, and 3 bases separated the two germline ends. The CDR3 consists of 11 residues. The sample taken for sequencing was PBMCs. This clonotype originated in a man aged 25 to 40 in good health. The V gene is TRBV6-1, the J gene TRBJ1-1; D is uncertain. CDR3 sequence: CASKVNTEAFF. In nucleotides, the CDR3 is TGTGCCAGCAAGGTGAACACTGAAGCTTTCTTT.